This T cell receptor beta chain was recovered during a study of cytomegalovirus exposure and HLA in healthy donors. The germline gives CDR1 SGHRS, CDR2 YFSETQ. The CDR3 sequence is 21 residues long. V gave up 2 bases and J gave up 3 bases; unmatched junction bases: 22. Primers for the PCR totalled 60 Vbeta and 13 Jbeta. Sequencing was performed with immunoSEQ multiplex PCR; in TCRdb, only in-frame clones are kept and a portion is missing. Recorded for this sample: around 150,000 clones. This sequence joins TRBV5-1 and TRBJ2-1, with 8 bases identical to TRBD1. Sequencing used PBMCs. The receptor's source is a young man in good health and CMV-seronegative. The CDR3 coding sequence is TGCGCCAGCAGCTTTCCTACCCTCCGGACAGGGTCAACCTTGGGCTACAATGAGCAGTTCTTC. It encodes CASSFPTLRTGSTLGYNEQFF.